This TCR beta chain was identified during a study of cytomegalovirus exposure and HLA in healthy donors. Study observations and caveats: Reports described diagnosis of cytomegalovirus status by the classifier as highly specific and sensitive.

In the PCR, 60 Vbeta and 13 Jbeta primers were used. Authors' methods: Roughly 80 million unique TCR beta chains, about 11 million of them shared, were counted by a later analysis. Produced via immunoSEQ multiplex PCR; TCRdb's table is partial and in-frame only. Clonal size and the V and J genes are those of that table, whereas D and trimming came from the DNA. This sample yields 150,000 to 200,000 clones, of which 80% are seen a single time; 1% belongs to the top ten. Per germline, CDR1 ENHRY and CDR2 SYGVKD. This CDR3 is built from 17 residues. Trimming stripped 0 bases from V and 3 bases from J, with 18 bases between. This clone has a single count. The antigen is not known.

V usage is TRBV10-3 and J usage is TRBJ2-7; D gene unclear. The sample consisted of PBMCs. The receptor was isolated from a woman aged 45-65 years in good health and CMV-seropositive. The CDR3, as DNA: TGTGCCATCAGTGAGTCTGTGGGTCAGGCTCCACGCTACGAGCAGTACTTC. Amino acid sequence: CAISESVGQAPRYEQYF.